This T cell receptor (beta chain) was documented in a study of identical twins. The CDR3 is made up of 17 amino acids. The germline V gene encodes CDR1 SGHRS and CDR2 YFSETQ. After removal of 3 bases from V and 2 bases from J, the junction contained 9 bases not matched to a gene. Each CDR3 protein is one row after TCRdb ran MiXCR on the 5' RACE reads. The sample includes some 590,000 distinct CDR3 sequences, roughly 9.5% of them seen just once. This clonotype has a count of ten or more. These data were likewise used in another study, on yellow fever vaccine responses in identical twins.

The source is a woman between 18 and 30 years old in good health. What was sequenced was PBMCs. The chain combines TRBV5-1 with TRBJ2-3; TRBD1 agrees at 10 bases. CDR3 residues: CASSSRPTGGNTDTQYF. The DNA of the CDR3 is TGCGCCAGCAGCTCGAGACCGACAGGGGGCAACACAGATACGCAGTATTTT.